This T cell receptor (beta chain) came from a study of cytomegalovirus exposure and HLA in healthy donors. General study findings and limits: The availability of immune exposure information extended only to CMV serostatus.

Germline trimming cut 6 bases from V and 11 bases from J; bases unmatched to any gene: 6. Germline values: CDR1 MDHEN, CDR2 SYDVKM. This CDR3 region has 12 residues. Comments on this clone: Antigen unknown.

Both 60 Vbeta primers and 13 Jbeta primers went into the PCR. Only in-frame clones appear in the TCRdb table, and some are missing; sequencing was by immunoSEQ multiplex PCR. Counted here are approximately 120,000 clones, roughly 66% occurring once; the ten biggest clones make up approximately 4.3%. The gene calls are TRBV28 and TRBJ1-4; 7 bases line up with TRBD1. This TCR derives from a man in his 60s in good health and CMV-seropositive. The sequencing input was PBMCs. The CDR3 DNA reads as TGTGCCAGCAGAACATGGGACAGCAAACTGTTTTTT. Translating it yields CASRTWDSKLFF.